This record concerns one TCR beta chain sequence. This clonotype appeared a few times. Its antigen specificity is not known. No much larger clone is present one base from it, and per-base qualities are unavailable. The method behind the library was RACE. Sequencing instrument: NextSeq 500. Library preparation attached unique molecular identifiers to individual cDNA molecules for quantitative, reproducible TCR counting. Both TCR alpha and TCR beta chains were sequenced from each blood RNA sample. The authors' pipeline ran thus. Samples had a median of 95,638 TCRs, with a range from about 23,224 to 700,000. The Decombinator software suite was used to annotate the V, J and CDR3 of the TCR reads. To make PS versus PT1 abundance plots, every sample was subsampled to the same number of TCRs (28,000). TCRs were defined as expanded if absent before sensitization and observed at least eight times at the 2-week time point. The public reads were run again by TCRdb, first through fastp at Q25 and then through MiXCR, and only productive beta chains were kept. Each CDR3 protein gets just one entry, which takes the most common genes and DNA from the rows behind it. These V and J calls derive from TCRdb rather than the authors' analysis. The sample table lists 130,000 or so distinct CDR3 sequences, about 10% of them with a count of one. Under 2.5% of the sample rests with the top ten.

The data originate from a study of human T cells and chemical hapten exposure (dated by TCRdb to about 2021). Regarding the research as a whole: For sensitization, 2% DPC in acetone was applied to an approximately 2 cm by approximately 2 cm area of upper inner arm skin. For TCR sequencing, blood came from 25 to 35 alopecia patients at anywhere from one to four time points (pre-sensitization, 2, 6 and 24 weeks). Peripheral blood TCR repertoire changes were tracked in vivo in alopecia patients during primary and secondary sensitization to the hapten diphenylcyclopropenone (DPC). Throughout the roughly 23-week study period, patients were also given weekly therapeutic DPC doses on the scalp. Alopecia areata with under or over 50% scalp involvement, alopecia totalis and alopecia universalis were represented in the patient cohort, which was mostly female. Patch tests used Finn chambers with 0.01% DPC on the upper back, scored after 6 days by International Contact Dermatitis Research Group standards. Blood was sampled from patients pre-sensitization (week 0) and at 2, 6 and about 24 weeks after DPC sensitization. Libraries were pooled for sequencing, and per-sample TCR yields varied mainly because of small differences in library volumes within the pool.

Per the publication, the time point label means: patch test 3, about 24 weeks after DPC sensitization. The treatment or condition label here, explained by the study, means: therapeutic diphenylcyclopropenone sensitization with weekly scalp DPC. Blood at each patch-test visit was drawn before the patch test was applied. Eligible patients were aged 18 to 70, diagnosed with alopecia, deemed suitable for DPC therapy, and excluded if pregnant. Total RNA was extracted from unfractionated whole blood that had been collected in Tempus Blood RNA tubes. Findings and caveats that apply to the study as a whole: Patch test score was positively correlated with the number of PT1 expanded TCRs, with significance at thresholds 8, 16 and 32 but not at 4. Repeated subsampling changed both the strength of the expansion versus patch-test correlation and the threshold at which the correlation became significant. Significantly more large CDR3 similarity clusters were formed by expanded TCRs than by pre-sensitization or healthy control sets, consistent with antigen-driven responses. DPC sensitization did not change the number of TCRs with a frequency above 1 in 1000, and there was no evidence of changes in global repertoire structure. Because all patients had alopecia, a presumed autoimmune disease, the immune response of the patients might differ from that of healthy individuals.

At the junction V is shortened by 2 bases and J by 1 base; bases outside the gene matches: 6. The cysteine opens and the phenylalanine closes a CDR3 of 16 amino acids. The retained sequence is limited to the CDR3, 48 bases, with the frame set at the first base. Looking up the germline V gene yields CDR1 SGHAT and CDR2 FQNNGV. The V gene is TRBV11-2 and the J gene is TRBJ2-3; 7 bases in between match TRBD2. Sample: whole blood, taken in connection with sensitization to the hapten diphenylcyclopropenone (DPC). This clonotype originated in a woman aged 45-65 years with alopecia areata. Some clones in this sample may be carry-over from other donors' samples. For the CDR3, the sequence is CASSLREGSGTDTQYF. The DNA sequence reads TGTGCCAGCAGCTTAAGGGAGGGGTCGGGCACAGATACGCAGTATTTT.